The clone carrying this T cell receptor (beta chain) was recorded a few times. Antigen: not known. The data were taken from a study of cytomegalovirus exposure and HLA in healthy donors. PCR was performed using 60 Vbeta and 13 Jbeta primers. The protocol was immunoSEQ multiplex PCR, while the TCRdb copy is restricted to in-frame clones and leaves out a portion. This table holds some 140,000 clones, 60% to 85% found once. Study-wide points: Common viral pathogens seemed, in a later analysis, to connect with several of the most significant clusters. There were 160 or so TCR beta chains listed as cytomegalovirus-associated. A classifier reportedly called cytomegalovirus status with high sensitivity and specificity.

What was sequenced was PBMCs. This receptor was taken from a woman aged 40-49 years in good health and CMV-seronegative.

The CDR3 DNA reads TGTGCCAGCAGTTACTCGATTGGTGGACAGGGTGAGCTGTTTTTT. Its translation is CASSYSIGGQGELFF. This chain links TRBV6-5 with TRBJ1-4, with TRBD1 matching over 8 bases. Germline lookup yields CDR1 MNHEY and CDR2 SVGAGI. V was clipped by 0 bases and J by 14 bases; unmatched bases: 11. This CDR3 has 15 amino acids.